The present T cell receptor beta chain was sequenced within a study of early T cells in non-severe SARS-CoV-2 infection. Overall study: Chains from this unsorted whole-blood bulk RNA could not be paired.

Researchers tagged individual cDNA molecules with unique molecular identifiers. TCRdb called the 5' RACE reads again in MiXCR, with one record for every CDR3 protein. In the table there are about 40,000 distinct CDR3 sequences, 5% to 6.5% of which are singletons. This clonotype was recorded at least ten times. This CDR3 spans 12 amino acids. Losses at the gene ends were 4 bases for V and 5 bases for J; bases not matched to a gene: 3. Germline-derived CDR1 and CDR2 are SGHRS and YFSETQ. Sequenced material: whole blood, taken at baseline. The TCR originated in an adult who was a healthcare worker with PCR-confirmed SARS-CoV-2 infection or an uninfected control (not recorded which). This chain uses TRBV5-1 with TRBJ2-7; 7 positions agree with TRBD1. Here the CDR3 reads CASSPQGNEQYF. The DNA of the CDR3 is TGCGCCAGCAGCCCACAGGGGAACGAGCAGTACTTC.